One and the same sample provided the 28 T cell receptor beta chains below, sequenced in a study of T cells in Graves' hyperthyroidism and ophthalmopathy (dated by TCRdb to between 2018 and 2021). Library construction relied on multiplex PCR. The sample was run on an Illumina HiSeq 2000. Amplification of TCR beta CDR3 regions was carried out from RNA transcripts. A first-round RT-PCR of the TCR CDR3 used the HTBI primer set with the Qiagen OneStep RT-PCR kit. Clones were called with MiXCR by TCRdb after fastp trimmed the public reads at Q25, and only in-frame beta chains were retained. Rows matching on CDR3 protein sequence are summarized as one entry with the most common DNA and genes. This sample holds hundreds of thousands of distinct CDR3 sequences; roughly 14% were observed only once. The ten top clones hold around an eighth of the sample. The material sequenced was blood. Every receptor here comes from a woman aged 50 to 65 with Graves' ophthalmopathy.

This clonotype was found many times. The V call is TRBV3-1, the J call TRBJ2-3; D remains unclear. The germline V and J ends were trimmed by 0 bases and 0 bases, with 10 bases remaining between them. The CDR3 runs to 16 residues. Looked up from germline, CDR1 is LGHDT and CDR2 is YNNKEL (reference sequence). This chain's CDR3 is CASSQDRVYSTDTQYF. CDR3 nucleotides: TGTGCCAGCAGCCAAGATCGTGTCTACAGCACAGATACGCAGTATTTT.

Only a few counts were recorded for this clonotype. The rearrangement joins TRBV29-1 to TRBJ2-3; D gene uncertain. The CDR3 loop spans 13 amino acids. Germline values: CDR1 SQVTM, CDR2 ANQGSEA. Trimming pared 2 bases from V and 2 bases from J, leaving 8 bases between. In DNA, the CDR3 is TGCAGCGTTGAAACCCGATTCACAGATACGCAGTATTTT. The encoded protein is CSVETRFTDTQYF.

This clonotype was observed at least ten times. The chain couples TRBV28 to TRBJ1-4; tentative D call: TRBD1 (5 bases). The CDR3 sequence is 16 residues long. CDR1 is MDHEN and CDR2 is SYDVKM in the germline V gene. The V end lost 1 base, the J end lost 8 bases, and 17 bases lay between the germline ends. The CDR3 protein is CASSLSVRGSGEKLFF. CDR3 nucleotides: TGTGCCAGCAGTTTATCTGTACGGGGCTCCGGCGAAAAACTGTTTTTT.

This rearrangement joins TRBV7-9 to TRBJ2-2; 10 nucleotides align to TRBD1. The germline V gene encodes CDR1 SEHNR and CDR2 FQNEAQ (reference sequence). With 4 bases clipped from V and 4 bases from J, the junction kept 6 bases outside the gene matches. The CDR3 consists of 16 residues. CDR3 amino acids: CASSSSRTGGTGELFF. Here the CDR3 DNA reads TGTGCCAGCAGCTCCTCCCGGACAGGGGGCACCGGGGAGCTGTTTTTT.

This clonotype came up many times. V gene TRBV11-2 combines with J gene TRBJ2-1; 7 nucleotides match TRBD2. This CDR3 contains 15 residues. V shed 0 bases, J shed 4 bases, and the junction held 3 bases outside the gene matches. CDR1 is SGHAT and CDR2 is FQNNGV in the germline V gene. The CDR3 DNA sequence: TGTGCCAGCAGCTTAGATAGGGGAGGGTACAATGAGCAGTTCTTC. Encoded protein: CASSLDRGGYNEQFF.

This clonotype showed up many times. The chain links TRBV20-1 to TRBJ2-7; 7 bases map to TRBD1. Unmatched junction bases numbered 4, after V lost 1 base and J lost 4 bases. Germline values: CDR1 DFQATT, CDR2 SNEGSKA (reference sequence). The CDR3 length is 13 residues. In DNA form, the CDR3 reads TGCAGTGCTAGAGGTGACAGGGAGTACGAGCAGTACTTC. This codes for CSARGDREYEQYF.

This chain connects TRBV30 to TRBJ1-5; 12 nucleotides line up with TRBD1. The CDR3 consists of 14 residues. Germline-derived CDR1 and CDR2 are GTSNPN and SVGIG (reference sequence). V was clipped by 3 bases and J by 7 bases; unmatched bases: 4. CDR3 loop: CAWSPGQGAQPQHF. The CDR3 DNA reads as TGTGCCTGGAGCCCGGGACAGGGGGCCCAGCCCCAGCATTTT.

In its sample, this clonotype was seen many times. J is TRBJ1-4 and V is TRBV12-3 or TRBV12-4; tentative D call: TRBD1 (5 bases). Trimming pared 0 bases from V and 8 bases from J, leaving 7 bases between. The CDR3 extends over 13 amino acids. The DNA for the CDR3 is TGTGCCAGCAGTTTAGCTGGGACCGAAAAACTGTTTTTT. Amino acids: CASSLAGTEKLFF.

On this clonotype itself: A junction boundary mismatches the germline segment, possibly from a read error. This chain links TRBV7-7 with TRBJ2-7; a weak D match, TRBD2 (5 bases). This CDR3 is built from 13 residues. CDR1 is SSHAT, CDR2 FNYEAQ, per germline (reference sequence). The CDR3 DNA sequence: TGTGCTAGCAGCTTAGCTACGGGGTTCGAGCAGTACTTC. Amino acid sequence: CASSLATGFEQYF.

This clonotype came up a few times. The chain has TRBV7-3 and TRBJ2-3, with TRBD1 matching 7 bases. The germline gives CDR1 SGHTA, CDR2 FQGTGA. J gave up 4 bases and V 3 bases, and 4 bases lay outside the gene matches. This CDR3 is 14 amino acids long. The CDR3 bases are TGTGCCAGCAGCTTTACAGGGGAGCCAGATACGCAGTATTTT. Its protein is CASSFTGEPDTQYF.

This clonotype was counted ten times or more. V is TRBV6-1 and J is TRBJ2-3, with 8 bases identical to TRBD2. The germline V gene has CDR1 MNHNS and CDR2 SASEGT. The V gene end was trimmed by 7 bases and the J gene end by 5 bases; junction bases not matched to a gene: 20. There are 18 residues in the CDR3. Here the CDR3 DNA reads TGTGCCAGCACCCAGAGGGTTTTGGTAGCGGGATCCAAAGATACGCAGTATTTT. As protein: CASTQRVLVAGSKDTQYF.

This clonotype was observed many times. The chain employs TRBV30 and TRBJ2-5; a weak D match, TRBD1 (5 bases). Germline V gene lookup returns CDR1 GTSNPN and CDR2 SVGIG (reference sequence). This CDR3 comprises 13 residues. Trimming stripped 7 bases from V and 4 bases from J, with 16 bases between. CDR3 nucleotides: TGTGCCTTTAACACAGGATTATCAGAGACCCAGTACTTC. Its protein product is CAFNTGLSETQYF.

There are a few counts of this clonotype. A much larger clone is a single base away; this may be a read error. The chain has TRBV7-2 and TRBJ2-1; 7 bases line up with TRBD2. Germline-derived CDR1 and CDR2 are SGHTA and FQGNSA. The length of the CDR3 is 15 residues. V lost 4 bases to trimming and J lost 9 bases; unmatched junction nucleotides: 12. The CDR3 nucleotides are TGTGCCAGCAGCTCACGAGGGCGGGAGTTTAGTGAGCAGTTCTTC. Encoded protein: CASSSRGREFSEQFF.

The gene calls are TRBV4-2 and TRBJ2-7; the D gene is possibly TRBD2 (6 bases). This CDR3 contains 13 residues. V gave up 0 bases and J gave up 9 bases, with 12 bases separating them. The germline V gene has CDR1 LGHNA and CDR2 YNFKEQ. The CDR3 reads CASSQDLVGGQYF. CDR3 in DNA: TGTGCCAGCAGCCAAGATCTGGTGGGAGGGCAGTACTTC.

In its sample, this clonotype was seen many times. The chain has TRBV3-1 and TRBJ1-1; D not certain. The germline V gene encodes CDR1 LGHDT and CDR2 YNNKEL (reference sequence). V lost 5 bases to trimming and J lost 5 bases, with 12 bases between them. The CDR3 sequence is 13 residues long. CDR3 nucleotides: TGTGCCAGCAGCTTACAAGGAACAACTGAAGCTTTCTTT. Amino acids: CASSLQGTTEAFF. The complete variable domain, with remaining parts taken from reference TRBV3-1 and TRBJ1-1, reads DTAVSQTPKYLVTQMGNDKSIKCEQNLGHDTMYWYKQDSKKFLKIMFSYNNKELIINETVPNRFSPKSPDKAHLNLHINSLELGDSAVYFCASSLQGTTEAFFGQGTRLTVV.

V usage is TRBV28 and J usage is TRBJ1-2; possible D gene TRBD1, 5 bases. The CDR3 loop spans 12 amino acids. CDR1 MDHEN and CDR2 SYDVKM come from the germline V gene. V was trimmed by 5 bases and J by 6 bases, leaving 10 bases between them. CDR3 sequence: CASSTPGHGYTF. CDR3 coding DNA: TGTGCCAGCAGTACGCCGGGACATGGCTACACCTTC.

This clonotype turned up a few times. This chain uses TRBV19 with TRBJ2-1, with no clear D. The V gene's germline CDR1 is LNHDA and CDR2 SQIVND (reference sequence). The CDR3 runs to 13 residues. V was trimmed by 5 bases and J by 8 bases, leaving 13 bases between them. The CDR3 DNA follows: TGTGCCAGTAGTGCCCGACCTGGGGATGAGCAGTTCTTC. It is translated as CASSARPGDEQFF. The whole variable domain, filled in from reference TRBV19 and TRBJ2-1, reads DGGITQSPKYLFRKEGQNVTLSCEQNLNHDAMYWYRQDPGQGLRLIYYSQIVNDFQKGDIAEGYSVSREKKESFPLTVTSAQKNPTAFYLCASSARPGDEQFFGPGTRLTVL.

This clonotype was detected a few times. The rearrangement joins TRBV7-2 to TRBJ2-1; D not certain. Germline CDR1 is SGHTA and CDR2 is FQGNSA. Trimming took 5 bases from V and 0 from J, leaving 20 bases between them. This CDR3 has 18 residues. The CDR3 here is CASSTPRLKRGSYNEQFF. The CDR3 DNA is TGTGCCAGCAGCACCCCCCGGCTCAAACGCGGCTCCTACAATGAGCAGTTCTTC.

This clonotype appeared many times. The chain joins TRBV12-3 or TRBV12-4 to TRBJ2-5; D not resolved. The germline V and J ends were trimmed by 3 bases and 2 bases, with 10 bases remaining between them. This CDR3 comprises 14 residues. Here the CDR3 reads CASSFQYQQETQYF. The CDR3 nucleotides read TGTGCCAGCAGTTTTCAATATCAACAAGAGACCCAGTACTTC.

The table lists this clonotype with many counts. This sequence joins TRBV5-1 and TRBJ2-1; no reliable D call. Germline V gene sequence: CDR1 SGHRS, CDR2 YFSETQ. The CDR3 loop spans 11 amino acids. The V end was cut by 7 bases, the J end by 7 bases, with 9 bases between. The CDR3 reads CASSLINEQFF. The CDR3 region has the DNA TGCGCCAGCTCACTGATTAATGAGCAGTTCTTC.

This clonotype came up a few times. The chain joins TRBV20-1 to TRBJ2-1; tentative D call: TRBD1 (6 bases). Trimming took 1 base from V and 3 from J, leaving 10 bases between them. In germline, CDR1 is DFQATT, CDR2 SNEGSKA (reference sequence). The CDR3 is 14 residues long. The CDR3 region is CSARGGPYYNEQFF. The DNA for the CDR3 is TGCAGTGCTAGAGGGGGGCCTTACTACAATGAGCAGTTCTTC.

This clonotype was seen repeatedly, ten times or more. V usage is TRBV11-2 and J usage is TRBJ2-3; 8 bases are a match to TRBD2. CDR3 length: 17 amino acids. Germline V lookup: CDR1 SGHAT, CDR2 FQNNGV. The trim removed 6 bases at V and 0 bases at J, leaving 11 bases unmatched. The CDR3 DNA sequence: TGTGCCAGCAGTGGAGCGGGAGAGGGAACGAGCACAGATACGCAGTATTTT. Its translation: CASSGAGEGTSTDTQYF.

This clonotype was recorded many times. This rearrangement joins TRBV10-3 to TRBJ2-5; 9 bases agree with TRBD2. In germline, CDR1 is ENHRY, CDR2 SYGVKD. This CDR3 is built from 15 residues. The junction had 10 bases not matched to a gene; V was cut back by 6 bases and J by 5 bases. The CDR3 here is CAISELAGRGETQYF. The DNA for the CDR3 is TGTGCCATCAGCGAACTAGCGGGCAGGGGGGAGACCCAGTACTTC.

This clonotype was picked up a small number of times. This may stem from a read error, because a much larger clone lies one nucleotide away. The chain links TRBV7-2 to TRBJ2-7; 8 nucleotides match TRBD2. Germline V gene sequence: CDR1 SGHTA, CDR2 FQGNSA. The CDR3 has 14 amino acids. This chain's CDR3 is CASSLTLAAYEQCF. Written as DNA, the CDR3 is TGTGCCAGCAGCTTGACACTAGCGGCCTACGAGCAGTGCTTC.

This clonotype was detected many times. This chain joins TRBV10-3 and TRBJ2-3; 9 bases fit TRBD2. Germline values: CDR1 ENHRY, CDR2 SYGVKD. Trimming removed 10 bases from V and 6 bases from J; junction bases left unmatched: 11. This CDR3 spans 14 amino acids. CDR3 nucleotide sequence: TGTGCCACCACCTGGCGGGAGGGCCCCGATACGCAGTATTTT. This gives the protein CATTWREGPDTQYF.

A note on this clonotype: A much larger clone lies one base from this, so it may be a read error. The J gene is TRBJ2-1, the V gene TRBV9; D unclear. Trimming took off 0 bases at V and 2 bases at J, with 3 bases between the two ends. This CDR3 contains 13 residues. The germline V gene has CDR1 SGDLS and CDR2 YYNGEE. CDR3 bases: TGTGCCAGCAGCGTAGCTACCTACAATGAGCAGTTCTTC. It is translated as CASSVATYNEQFF. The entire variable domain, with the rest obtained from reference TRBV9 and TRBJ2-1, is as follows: DSGVTQTPKHLITATGQRVTLRCSPRSGDLSVYWYQQSLDQGLQFLIQYYNGEERAKGNILERFSAQQFPDLHSELNLSSLELGDSALYFCASSVATYNEQFFGPGTRLTVL.

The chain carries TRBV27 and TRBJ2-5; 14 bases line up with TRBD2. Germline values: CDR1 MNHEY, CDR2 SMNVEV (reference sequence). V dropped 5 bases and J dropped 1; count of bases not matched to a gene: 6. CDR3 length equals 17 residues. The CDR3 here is CASSHRTSGRTQETQYF. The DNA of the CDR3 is TGTGCCAGCAGTCACCGGACTAGCGGGAGGACCCAAGAGACCCAGTACTTC.

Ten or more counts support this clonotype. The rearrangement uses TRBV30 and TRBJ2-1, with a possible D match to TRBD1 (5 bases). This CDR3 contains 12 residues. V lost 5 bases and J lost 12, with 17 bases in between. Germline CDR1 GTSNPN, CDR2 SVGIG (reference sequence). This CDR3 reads CAWGHSQGWQFF. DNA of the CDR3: TGTGCCTGGGGGCACTCTCAGGGTTGGCAGTTCTTC.